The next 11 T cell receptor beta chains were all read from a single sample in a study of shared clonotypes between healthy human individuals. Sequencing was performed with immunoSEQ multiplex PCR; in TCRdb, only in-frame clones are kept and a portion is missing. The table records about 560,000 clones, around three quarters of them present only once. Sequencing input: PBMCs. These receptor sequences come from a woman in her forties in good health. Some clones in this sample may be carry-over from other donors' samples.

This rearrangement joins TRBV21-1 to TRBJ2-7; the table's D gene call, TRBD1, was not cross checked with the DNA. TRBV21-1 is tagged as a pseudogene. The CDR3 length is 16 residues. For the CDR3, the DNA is TGTGCCAGCAGCGCACGCAGGGGGCGCCTCCTCTACGAGCAGTACTTC. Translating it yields CASSARRGRLLYEQYF.

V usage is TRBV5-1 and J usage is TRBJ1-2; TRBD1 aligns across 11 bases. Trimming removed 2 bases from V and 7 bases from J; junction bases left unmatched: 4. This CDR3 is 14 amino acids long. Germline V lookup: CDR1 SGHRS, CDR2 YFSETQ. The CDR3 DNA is TGCGCCAGCAGCTTTGGGACAGGGGGGTTTGGCTACACCTTC. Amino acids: CASSFGTGGFGYTF.

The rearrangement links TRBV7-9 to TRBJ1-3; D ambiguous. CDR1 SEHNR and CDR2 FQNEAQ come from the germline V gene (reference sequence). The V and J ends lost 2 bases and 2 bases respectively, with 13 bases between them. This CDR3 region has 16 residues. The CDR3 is CASSLLAGRTGNTIYF. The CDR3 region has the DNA TGTGCCAGCAGCTTACTTGCCGGGCGGACTGGAAACACCATATATTTT.

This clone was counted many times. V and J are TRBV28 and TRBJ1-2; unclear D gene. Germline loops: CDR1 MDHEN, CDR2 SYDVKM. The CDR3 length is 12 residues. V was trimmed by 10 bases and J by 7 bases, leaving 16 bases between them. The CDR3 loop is CATELNLLGYTF. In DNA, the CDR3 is TGTGCCACCGAACTCAACCTCCTTGGCTACACCTTC.

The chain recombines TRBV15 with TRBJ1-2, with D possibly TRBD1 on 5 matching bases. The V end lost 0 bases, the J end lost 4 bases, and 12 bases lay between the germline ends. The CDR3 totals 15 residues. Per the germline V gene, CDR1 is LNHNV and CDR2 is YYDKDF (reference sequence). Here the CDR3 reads CATSRDGTGSYGYTF. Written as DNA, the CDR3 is TGTGCCACCAGCAGAGATGGGACGGGTAGCTATGGCTACACCTTC.

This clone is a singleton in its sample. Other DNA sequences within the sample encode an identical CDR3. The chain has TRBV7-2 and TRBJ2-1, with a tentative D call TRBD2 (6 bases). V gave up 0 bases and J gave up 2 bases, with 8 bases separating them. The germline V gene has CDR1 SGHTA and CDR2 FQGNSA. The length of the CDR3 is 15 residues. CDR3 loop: CASSLAGGTYNEQFF. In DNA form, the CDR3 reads TGTGCCAGCAGCTTAGCGGGAGGCACCTACAATGAGCAGTTCTTC.

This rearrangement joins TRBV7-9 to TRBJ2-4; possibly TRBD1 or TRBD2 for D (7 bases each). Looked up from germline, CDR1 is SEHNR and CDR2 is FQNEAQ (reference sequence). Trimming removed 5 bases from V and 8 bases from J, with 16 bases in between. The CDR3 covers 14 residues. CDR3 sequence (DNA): TGTGCCAGCAGCCCTCAGGGGGGGGAGGACATTCAGTACTTC. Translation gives CASSPQGGEDIQYF.

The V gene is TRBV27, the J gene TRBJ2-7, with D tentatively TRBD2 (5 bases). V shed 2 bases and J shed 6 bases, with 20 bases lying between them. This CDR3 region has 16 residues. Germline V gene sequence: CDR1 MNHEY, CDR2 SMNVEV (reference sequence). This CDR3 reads CASSLLPPAGGSEQYF. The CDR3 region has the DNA TGTGCCAGCAGTTTACTACCCCCTGCGGGTGGGAGCGAGCAGTACTTC.

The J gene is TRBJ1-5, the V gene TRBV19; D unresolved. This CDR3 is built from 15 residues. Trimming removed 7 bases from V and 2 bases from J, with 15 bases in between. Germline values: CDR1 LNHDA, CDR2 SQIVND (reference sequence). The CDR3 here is CASTLTFAGNQPQHF. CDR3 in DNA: TGTGCCAGTACCCTCACGTTTGCGGGCAATCAGCCCCAGCATTTT.

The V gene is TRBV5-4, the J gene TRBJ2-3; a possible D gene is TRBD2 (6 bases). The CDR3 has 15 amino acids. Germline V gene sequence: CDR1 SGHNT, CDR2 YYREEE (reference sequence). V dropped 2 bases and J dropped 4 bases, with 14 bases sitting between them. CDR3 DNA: TGTGCCAGCAGCTTACCCGGGACGGGGGCAGATACGCAGTATTTT. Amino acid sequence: CASSLPGTGADTQYF.

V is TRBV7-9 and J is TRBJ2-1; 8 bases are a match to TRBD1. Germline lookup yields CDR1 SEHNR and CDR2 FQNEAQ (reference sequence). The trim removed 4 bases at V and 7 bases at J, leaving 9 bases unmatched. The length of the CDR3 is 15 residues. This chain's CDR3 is CASSYQTGVGNEQFF. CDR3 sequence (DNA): TGTGCCAGCAGCTATCAGACAGGGGTTGGGAATGAGCAGTTCTTC. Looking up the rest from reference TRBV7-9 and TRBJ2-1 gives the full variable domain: DTGVSQNPRHKITKRGQNVTFRCDPISEHNRLYWYRQTLGQGPEFLTYFQNEAQLEKSRLLSDRFSAERPKGSFSTLEIQRTEQGDSAMYLCASSYQTGVGNEQFFGPGTRLTVL.